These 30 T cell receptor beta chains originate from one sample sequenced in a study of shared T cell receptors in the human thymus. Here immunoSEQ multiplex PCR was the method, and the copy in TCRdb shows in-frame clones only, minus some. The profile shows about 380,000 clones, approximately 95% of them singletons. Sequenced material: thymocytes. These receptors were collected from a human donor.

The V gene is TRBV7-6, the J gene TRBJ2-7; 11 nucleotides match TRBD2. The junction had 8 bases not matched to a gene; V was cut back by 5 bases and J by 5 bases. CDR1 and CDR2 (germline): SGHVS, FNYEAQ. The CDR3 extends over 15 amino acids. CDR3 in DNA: TGTGCCAGCAGCCCAACTAGCGGGAGTACCCACGAGCAGTACTTC. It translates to CASSPTSGSTHEQYF.

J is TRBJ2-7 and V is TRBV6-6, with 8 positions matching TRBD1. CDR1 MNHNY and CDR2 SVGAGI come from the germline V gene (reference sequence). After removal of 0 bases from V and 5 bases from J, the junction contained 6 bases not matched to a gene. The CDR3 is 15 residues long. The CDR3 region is CASSYSGQAAHEQYF. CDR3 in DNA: TGTGCCAGCAGTTACTCGGGACAGGCCGCCCACGAGCAGTACTTC.

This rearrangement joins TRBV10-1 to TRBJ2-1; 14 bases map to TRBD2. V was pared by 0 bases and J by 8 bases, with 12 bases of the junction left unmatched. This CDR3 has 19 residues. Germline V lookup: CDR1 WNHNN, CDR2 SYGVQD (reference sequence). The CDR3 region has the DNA TGCGCCAGCAGTGAGTCGAGACTAGCGGGAGGGCCAGTTTACTATGAGCAGTTCTTC. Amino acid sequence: CASSESRLAGGPVYYEQFF.

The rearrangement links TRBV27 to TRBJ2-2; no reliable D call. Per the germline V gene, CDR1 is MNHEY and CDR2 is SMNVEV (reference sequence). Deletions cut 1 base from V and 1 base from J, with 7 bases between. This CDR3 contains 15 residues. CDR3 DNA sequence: TGTGCCAGCAGTTTATGGTGTCAGAACACCGGGGAGCTGTTTTTT. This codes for CASSLWCQNTGELFF.

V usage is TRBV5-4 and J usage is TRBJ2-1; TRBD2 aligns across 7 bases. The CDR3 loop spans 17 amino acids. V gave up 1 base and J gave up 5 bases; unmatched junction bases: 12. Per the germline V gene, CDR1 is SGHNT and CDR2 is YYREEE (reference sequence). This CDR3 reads CASSLILAVHFNNEQFF. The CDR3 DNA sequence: TGTGCCAGCAGCTTGATCCTAGCGGTTCACTTTAACAATGAGCAGTTCTTC.

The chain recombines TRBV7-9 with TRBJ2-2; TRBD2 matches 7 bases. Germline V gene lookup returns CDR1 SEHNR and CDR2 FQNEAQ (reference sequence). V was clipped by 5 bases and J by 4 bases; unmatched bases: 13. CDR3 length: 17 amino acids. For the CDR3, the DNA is TGTGCCAGCAGCAGACTAGTCCGGGAGGTGAGCACCGGGGAGCTGTTTTTT. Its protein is CASSRLVREVSTGELFF.

CDR3 sequence: CASSGQRNTEAFF. The DNA for the CDR3 is TGTGCCAGCAGTGGACAGCGGAACACTGAAGCTTTCTTT. The chain uses TRBV6-5 and TRBJ1-1, with a possible D match to TRBD1 (6 bases). Germline V CDR1 and CDR2: MNHEY, SVGAGI. V gave up 5 bases and J gave up 1 base, with 8 bases separating them. The CDR3 has 13 residues.

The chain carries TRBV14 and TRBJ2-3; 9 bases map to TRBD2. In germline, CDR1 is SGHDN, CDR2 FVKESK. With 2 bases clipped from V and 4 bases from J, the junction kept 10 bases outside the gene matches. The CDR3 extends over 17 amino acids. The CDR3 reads CASSQYQAGGLPDTQYF. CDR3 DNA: TGTGCCAGCAGCCAATATCAGGCGGGAGGGCTCCCAGATACGCAGTATTTT.

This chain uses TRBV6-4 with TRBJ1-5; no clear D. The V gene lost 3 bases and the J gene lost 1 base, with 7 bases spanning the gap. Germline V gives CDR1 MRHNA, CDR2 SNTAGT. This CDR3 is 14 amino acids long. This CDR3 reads CASSENISNQPQHF. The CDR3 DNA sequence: TGTGCCAGCAGTGAAAATATCAGCAATCAGCCCCAGCATTTT.

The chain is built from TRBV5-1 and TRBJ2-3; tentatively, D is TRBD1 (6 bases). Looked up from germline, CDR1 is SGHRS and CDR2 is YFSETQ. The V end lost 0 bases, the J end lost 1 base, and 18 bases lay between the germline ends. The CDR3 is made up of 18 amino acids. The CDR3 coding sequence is TGCGCCAGCAGCTTGGGTAATCAGGGACATGGTGGCACAGATACGCAGTATTTT. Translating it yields CASSLGNQGHGGTDTQYF.

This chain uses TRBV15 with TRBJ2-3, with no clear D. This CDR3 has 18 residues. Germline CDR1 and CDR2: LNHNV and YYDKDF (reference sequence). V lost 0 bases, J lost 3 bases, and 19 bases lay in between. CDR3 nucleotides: TGTGCCACCAGCAGAGATGGGCCCGAGGCTAGATATACAGATACGCAGTATTTT. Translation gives CATSRDGPEARYTDTQYF.

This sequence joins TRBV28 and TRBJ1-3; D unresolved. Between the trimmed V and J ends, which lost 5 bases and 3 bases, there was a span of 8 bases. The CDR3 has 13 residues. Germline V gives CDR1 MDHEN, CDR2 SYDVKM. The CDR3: CASSLPGGNTIYF. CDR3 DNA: TGTGCCAGCAGTCTACCCGGTGGAAACACCATATATTTT.

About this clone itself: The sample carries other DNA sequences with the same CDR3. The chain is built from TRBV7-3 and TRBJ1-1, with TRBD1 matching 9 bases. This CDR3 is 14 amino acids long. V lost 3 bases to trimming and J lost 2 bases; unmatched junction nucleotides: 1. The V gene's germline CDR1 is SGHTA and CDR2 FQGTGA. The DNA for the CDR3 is TGTGCCAGCAGCTTGACAGGGGGTAACACTGAAGCTTTCTTT. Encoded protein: CASSLTGGNTEAFF.

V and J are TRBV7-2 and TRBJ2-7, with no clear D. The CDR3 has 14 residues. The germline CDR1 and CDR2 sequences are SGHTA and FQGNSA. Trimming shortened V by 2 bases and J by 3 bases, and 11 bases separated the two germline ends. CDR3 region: CASSLKFRNYEQYF. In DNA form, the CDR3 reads TGTGCCAGCAGCTTAAAGTTCAGGAACTACGAGCAGTACTTC.

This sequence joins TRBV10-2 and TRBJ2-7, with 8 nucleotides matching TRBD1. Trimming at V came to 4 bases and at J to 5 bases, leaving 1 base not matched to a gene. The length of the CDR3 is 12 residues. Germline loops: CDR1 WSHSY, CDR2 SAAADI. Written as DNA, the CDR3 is TGCGCCAGCAGTGGACAGGGGCACGAGCAGTACTTC. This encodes CASSGQGHEQYF.

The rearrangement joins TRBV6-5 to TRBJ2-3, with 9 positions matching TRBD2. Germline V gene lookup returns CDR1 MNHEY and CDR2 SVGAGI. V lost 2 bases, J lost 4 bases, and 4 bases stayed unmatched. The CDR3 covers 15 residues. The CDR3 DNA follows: TGTGCCAGCAGTTACCGGACTAGCGACGCAGATACGCAGTATTTT. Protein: CASSYRTSDADTQYF.

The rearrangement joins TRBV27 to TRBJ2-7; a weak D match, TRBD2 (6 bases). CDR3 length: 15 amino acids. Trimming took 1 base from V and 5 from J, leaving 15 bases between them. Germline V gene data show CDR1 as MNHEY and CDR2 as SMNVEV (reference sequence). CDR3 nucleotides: TGTGCCAGCAGTTTATTAGGAGGGTCTGAGGACGAGCAGTACTTC. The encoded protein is CASSLLGGSEDEQYF.

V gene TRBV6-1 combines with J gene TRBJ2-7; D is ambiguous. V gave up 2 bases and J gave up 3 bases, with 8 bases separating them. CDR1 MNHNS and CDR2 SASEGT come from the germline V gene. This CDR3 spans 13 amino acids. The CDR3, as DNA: TGTGCCAGCAGTGAAAGGGAAGGCTACGAGCAGTACTTC. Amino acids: CASSEREGYEQYF.

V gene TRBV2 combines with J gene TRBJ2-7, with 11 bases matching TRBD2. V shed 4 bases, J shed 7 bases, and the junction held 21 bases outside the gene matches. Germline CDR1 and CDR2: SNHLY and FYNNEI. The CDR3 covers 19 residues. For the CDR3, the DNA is TGTGCCAGCAGTGGATTTAGTATGACTAGCGGGAACTCCGGGGGTGAGCAGTACTTC. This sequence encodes CASSGFSMTSGNSGGEQYF.

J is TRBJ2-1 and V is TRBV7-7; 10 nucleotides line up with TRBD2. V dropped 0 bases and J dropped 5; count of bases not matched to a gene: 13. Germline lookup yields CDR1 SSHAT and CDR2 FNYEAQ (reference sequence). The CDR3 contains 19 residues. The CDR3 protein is CASSLARTPQREGHNEQFF. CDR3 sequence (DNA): TGTGCCAGCAGCTTAGCGCGGACCCCCCAGCGGGAGGGCCACAATGAGCAGTTCTTC.

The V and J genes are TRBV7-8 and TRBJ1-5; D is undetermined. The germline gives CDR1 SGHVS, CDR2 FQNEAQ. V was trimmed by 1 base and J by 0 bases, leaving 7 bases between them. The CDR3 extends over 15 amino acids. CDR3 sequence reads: CASSLDGYSNQPQHF. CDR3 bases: TGTGCCAGCAGCTTAGACGGATATAGCAATCAGCCCCAGCATTTT.

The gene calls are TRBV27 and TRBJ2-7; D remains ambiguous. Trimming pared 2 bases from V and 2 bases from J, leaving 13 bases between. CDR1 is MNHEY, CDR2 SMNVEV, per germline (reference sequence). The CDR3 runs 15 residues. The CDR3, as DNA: TGTGCCAGCAGTTTAGGATCTGCCTGGGCCTACGAGCAGTACTTC. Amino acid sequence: CASSLGSAWAYEQYF.

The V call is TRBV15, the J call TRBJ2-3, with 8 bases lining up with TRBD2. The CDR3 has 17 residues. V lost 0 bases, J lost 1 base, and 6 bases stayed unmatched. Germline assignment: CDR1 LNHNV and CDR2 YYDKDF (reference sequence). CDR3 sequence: CATSRDGTRNGTDTQYF. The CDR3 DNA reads TGTGCCACCAGCAGAGACGGGACTAGGAACGGCACAGATACGCAGTATTTT.

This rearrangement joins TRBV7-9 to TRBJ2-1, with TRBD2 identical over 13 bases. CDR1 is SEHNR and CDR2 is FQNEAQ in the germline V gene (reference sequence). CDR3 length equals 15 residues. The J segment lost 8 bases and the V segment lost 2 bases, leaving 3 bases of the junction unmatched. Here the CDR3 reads CASSLRLAGGYEQFF. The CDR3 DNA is TGTGCCAGCAGCTTAAGACTAGCGGGAGGATATGAGCAGTTCTTC.

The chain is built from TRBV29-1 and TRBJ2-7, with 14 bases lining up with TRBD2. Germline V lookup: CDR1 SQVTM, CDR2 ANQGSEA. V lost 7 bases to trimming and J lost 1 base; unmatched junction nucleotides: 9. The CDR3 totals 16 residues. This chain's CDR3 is CSGSAGTSGRSYEQYF. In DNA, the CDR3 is TGCAGCGGCTCGGCCGGGACTAGCGGGAGATCCTACGAGCAGTACTTC.

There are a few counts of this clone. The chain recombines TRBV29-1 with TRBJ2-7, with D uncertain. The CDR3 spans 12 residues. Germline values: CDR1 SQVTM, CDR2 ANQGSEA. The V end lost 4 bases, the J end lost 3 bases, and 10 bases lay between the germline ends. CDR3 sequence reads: CSVVCGFYEQYF. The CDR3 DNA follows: TGCAGCGTTGTTTGCGGCTTCTACGAGCAGTACTTC.

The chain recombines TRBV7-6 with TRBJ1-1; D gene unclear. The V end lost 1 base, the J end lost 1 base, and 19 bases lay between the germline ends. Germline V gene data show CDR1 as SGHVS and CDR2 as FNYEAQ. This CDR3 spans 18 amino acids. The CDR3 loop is CASSLEYPPEGRNTEAFF. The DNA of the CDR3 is TGTGCCAGCAGCTTAGAATACCCGCCGGAGGGTCGGAACACTGAAGCTTTCTTT.

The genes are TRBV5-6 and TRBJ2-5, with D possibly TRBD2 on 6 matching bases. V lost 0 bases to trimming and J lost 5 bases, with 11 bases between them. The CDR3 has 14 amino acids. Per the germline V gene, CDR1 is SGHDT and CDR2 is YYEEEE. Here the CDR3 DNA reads TGTGCCAGCAGCTTGGACGGGAGATTGGAGACCCAGTACTTC. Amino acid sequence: CASSLDGRLETQYF.

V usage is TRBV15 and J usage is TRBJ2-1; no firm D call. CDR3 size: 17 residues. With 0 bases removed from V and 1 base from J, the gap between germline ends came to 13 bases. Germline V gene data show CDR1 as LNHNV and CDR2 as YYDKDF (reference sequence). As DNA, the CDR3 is TGTGCCACCAGCAGAGATGATTCCAGGCGGTCCTACAATGAGCAGTTCTTC. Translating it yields CATSRDDSRRSYNEQFF.

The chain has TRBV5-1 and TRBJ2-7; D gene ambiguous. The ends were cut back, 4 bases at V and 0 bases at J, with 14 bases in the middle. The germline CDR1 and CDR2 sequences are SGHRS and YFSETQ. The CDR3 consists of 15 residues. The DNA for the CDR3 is TGCGCCAGCAGCCGAGGTCAGGACGGCTCCTACGAGCAGTACTTC. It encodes CASSRGQDGSYEQYF.